The source of this T cell receptor (beta chain) is a study of STAT5B mutations in CD4+ large granular lymphocyte leukemia. The assay was run at survey level. Produced via immunoSEQ multiplex PCR; TCRdb's table is partial and in-frame only. The sample holds 20,000 to 25,000 clones; roughly 77% are singletons and the top ten take roughly 31%. The source of this sequence is a human donor in good health. Material for sequencing was CD4+ T cells from blood buffy coats.

The CDR3 sequence: CAISESGGRAHYNEQFF. CDR3 sequence (DNA): TGTGCCATCAGTGAGTCGGGAGGGAGGGCCCACTACAATGAGCAGTTCTTC. The chain carries TRBV10-3 and TRBJ2-1; TRBD2 matches 7 bases. The germline CDR1 and CDR2 sequences are ENHRY and SYGVKD. V trimming: 0 bases; J trimming: 3 bases; junction bases outside the gene matches: 8. The CDR3 loop spans 17 amino acids.